This is a list of T cell receptor beta chains from one sample in a study of T cells after posttransplantation cyclophosphamide. Method: immunoSEQ multiplex PCR; TCRdb's copy keeps in-frame clones and lacks some. The data hold thousands of clones, with approximately 83% observed a single time. Sequenced material: CD4+ T cells sorted from blood, taken roughly 240 days after a stem cell transplant with posttransplant cyclophosphamide. The receptors originated from a young adult male patient who received an allogeneic stem cell transplant from a related donor, was CMV-positive, and had no GVHD. The graft donor may have given rise to some T cells. Each CDR3 is given with its conserved first and last residue. The order of the fields is J gene, clone size, D gene, V gene, CDR3 DNA, CDR3 protein. A D gene is named only where the DNA matches it firmly. Clone size appears in some rows only: once, few, many, or a class for an expanded clone.

J: TRBJ2-4
size: .
D: TRBD1
V: TRBV7-2
DNA: TGTGCCAGCAGCTTAGTGGGACAGGGGGCAGGGAACATTCAGTACTTC
CDR3: CASSLVGQGAGNIQYF

J: TRBJ2-7
size: few
D: TRBD2
V: TRBV10-3
DNA: TGTGCCATCAGGGGCGGGAGCTCCTACGAGCAGTACTTC
CDR3: CAIRGGSSYEQYF

J: TRBJ2-5
size: .
D: .
V: TRBV28
DNA: TGTGCCAGCACGACTACGTTAGAGACCCAGTACTTC
CDR3: CASTTTLETQYF

J: TRBJ2-1
size: .
D: TRBD2
V: TRBV18
DNA: TGTGCCAGCACGGGGGGTTCCTACAATGAGCAGTTCTTC
CDR3: CASTGGSYNEQFF

J: TRBJ2-1
size: few
D: .
V: TRBV7-9
DNA: TGTGCCAGCAGCCCCCGTTCTGCGGGCAATCAGCAGTTCTTC
CDR3: CASSPRSAGNQQFF

J: TRBJ1-1
size: .
D: TRBD1
V: TRBV15
DNA: TGTGCCACCAGCATAACCTTGACAGGGGTTACTGAAGCTTTCTTT
CDR3: CATSITLTGVTEAFF

J: TRBJ2-1
size: few
D: TRBD1
V: TRBV5-1
DNA: TGCGCCAGCAGGGCGCCGGGACAGGGACATGAGCAGTTCTTC
CDR3: CASRAPGQGHEQFF

J: TRBJ2-7
size: .
D: .
V: TRBV10-3
DNA: TGTGCCATCAGTGACACGGGTGGGGGCTGGGGCTACGAGCAGTACTTC
CDR3: CAISDTGGGWGYEQYF

J: TRBJ1-2
size: .
D: TRBD1
V: TRBV5-1
DNA: TGCGCCAGCAGCTTCACAGGGGGCAAGTATGGCTACACCTTC
CDR3: CASSFTGGKYGYTF

J: TRBJ2-7
size: .
D: TRBD1
V: TRBV11-2
DNA: TGTGCCAGCAGCTTCCATCGGACAGGGCCCGAGCAGTACTTC
CDR3: CASSFHRTGPEQYF

J: TRBJ2-5
size: .
D: .
V: TRBV29-1
DNA: TGCAGCGTCGCCGTCGGGGGGCTCGAGGAGACCCAGTACTTC
CDR3: CSVAVGGLEETQYF

J: TRBJ2-2
size: .
D: TRBD1
V: TRBV7-3
DNA: TGTGCCAGCGGACAGGGCAACACCGGGGAGCTGTTTTTT
CDR3: CASGQGNTGELFF

J: TRBJ2-1
size: .
D: TRBD1
V: TRBV7-2
DNA: TGTGCCAGCAGCCCTCTCGCTGGGACAGGGACCGCAAATGAGCAGTTCTTC
CDR3: CASSPLAGTGTANEQFF

J: TRBJ1-5
size: .
D: .
V: TRBV7-2
DNA: TGTGCCAGCAGCCTCGCGGGGATCGGCAATCAGCCCCAGCATTTT
CDR3: CASSLAGIGNQPQHF

J: TRBJ1-6
size: .
D: .
V: TRBV5-8
DNA: TGTGCCAGCATGTTGAACGGGTCACCCCTCCACTTT
CDR3: CASMLNGSPLHF

J: TRBJ2-7
size: .
D: TRBD2
V: TRBV30
DNA: TGTGCCTGGAAAGGGGCGGGAGTTGTCAACGAGCAGTACTTC
CDR3: CAWKGAGVVNEQYF

J: TRBJ2-5
size: .
D: .
V: TRBV6-5
DNA: TGTGCCAGCAGTTACTTTCTCGGCCACGGGGAGACCCAGTACTTC
CDR3: CASSYFLGHGETQYF

J: TRBJ2-3
size: .
D: TRBD2
V: TRBV7-2
DNA: TGTGCCAGCAGCTTAACGGCGGGAGCAGATACGCAGTATTTT
CDR3: CASSLTAGADTQYF

J: TRBJ1-1
size: once
D: TRBD1
V: TRBV27
DNA: TGTGCCAGCAGCCTTATGGGACAGGGTGACACTGAAGCTTTCTTT
CDR3: CASSLMGQGDTEAFF

J: TRBJ2-1
size: few
D: .
V: TRBV7-9
DNA: TGTGCCAGCAGCCCATACAATGAGCAGTTCTTC
CDR3: CASSPYNEQFF

J: TRBJ1-6
size: .
D: .
V: TRBV27
DNA: TGTGCCAGCAGTGAGGGATTTTATAATTCACCCCTCCACTTT
CDR3: CASSEGFYNSPLHF

J: TRBJ1-5
size: .
D: TRBD1
V: TRBV5-6
DNA: TGTGCCAGCAGCAAGGGACAGAGAAATCAGCCCCAGCATTTT
CDR3: CASSKGQRNQPQHF

J: TRBJ2-3
size: .
D: .
V: TRBV11-2
DNA: TGTGCCAGCAGCTTAGACCTCTCGGCCACAGGCTCAGATACGCAGTATTTT
CDR3: CASSLDLSATGSDTQYF

J: TRBJ2-4
size: .
D: .
V: TRBV6-1
DNA: TGTGCCAGCAGTGAAACTTCTACGAGAGGAGCCAAAAACATTCAGTACTTC
CDR3: CASSETSTRGAKNIQYF

J: TRBJ1-4
size: .
D: TRBD1
V: TRBV19
DNA: TGTGCCAGTAACCCCAGGGGGCCTACTGCCCCTGAAAAACTGTTTTTT
CDR3: CASNPRGPTAPEKLFF

J: TRBJ2-3
size: .
D: TRBD2
V: TRBV11-2
DNA: TGTGCCAGCAGCTTAGGGGGGGGTACAGATACGCAGTATTTT
CDR3: CASSLGGGTDTQYF

J: TRBJ2-1
size: .
D: .
V: TRBV28
DNA: TGTGCCAGCAGATCTCAGGGGCCCCGCTCCTACAATGAGCAGTTCTTC
CDR3: CASRSQGPRSYNEQFF

J: TRBJ2-5
size: .
D: TRBD2
V: TRBV15
DNA: TGTGCCACCAGCAGTAGGCGGGGGGCTAAGCGGGGGACCCAGTACTTC
CDR3: CATSSRRGAKRGTQYF

J: TRBJ2-7
size: .
D: .
V: TRBV29-1
DNA: TGCAGCGTTCGGCCGACAGCCTCCTACGAGCAGTACTTC
CDR3: CSVRPTASYEQYF

J: TRBJ2-1
size: .
D: .
V: TRBV9
DNA: TGTGCCAGCAGTGGAGCGGATAGCTCCTACAATGAGCAGTTCTTC
CDR3: CASSGADSSYNEQFF

J: TRBJ2-7
size: few
D: TRBD2
V: TRBV27
DNA: TGTGCCAGCAGTTCCGGACTAGCGGGAGTAGAGCAGTACTTC
CDR3: CASSSGLAGVEQYF

J: TRBJ1-5
size: .
D: .
V: TRBV19
DNA: TGTGCCAGTAGCAGAAGTGTCGGGAGCAATCAGCCCCAGCATTTT
CDR3: CASSRSVGSNQPQHF